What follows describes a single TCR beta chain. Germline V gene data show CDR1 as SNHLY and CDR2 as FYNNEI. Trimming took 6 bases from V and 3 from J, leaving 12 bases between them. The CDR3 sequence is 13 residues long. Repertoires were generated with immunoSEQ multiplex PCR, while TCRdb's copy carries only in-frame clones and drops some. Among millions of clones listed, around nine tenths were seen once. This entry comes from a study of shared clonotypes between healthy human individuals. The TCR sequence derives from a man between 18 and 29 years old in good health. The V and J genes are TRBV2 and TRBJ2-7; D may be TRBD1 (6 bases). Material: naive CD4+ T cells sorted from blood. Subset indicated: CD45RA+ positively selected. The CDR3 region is CASSGLTGYEQYF. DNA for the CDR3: TGTGCCAGCAGCGGACTGACAGGCTACGAGCAGTACTTC.